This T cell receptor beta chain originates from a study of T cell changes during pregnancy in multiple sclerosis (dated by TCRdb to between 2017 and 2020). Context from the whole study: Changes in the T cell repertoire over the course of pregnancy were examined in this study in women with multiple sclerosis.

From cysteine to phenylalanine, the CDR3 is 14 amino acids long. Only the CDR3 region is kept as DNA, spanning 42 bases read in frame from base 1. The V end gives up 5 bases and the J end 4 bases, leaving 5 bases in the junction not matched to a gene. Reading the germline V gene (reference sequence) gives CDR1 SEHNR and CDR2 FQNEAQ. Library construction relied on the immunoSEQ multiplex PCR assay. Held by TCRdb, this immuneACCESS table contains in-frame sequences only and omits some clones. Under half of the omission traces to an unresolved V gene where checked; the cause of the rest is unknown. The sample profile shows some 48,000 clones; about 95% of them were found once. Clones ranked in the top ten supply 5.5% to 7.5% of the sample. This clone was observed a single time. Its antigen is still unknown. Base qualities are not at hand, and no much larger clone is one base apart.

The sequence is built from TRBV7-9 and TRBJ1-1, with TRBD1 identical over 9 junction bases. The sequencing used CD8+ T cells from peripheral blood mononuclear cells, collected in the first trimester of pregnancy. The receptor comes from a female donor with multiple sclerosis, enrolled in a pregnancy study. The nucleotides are TGTGCCAGCAGCCCCGGGACAGGGATCACTGAAGCTTTCTTT. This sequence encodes CASSPGTGITEAFF.